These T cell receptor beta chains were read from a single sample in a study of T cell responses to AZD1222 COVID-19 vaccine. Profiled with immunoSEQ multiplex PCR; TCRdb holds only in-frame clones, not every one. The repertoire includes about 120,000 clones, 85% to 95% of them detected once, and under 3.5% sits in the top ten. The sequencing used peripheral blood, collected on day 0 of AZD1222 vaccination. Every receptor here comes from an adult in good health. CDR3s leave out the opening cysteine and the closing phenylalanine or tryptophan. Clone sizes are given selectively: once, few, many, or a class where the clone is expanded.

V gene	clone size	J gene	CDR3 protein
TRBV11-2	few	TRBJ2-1	ASSPTRDEQF
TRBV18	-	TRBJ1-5	ASSPPGGSNQPQH
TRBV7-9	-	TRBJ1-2	ASSLTRVEGYT
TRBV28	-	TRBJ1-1	ASSLRRQGRHQAF
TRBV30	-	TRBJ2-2	AWAGPREFNTGELF
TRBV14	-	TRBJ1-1	ASSQYLNRNTEAF
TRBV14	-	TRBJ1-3	ASSPRGGWGNTIY
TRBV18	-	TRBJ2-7	ASSPPGGDPSYEQY
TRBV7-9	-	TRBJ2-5	ASRFSGQETQY
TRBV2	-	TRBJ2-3	ASREAGSTDTQY
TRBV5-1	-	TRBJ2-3	ASRVDFDGTDTQY
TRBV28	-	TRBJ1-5	ASRGQHNQPQH
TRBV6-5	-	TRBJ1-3	ASKLRIGDGNTIY
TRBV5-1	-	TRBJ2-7	ASSLDGQGSYEQY
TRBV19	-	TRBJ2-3	ASRYRRLTDTQY
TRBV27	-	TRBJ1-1	ASSLWGPGGTEAF
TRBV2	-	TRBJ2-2	ASRLAENTGELF
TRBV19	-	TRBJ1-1	ASSPLPGRSGNTEAF
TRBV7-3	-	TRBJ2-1	ASSLLGALNEQF
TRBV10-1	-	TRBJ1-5	ASSESGARKPQH
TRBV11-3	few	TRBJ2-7	ASSLGVAGPYEQY
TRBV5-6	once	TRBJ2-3	ASSAPTSGSWNTQY
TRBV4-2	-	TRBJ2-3	ASSQRGLAAEDTQY
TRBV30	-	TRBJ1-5	AWSERGQNPIGPQH
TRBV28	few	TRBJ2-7	ASSVGTYEQY
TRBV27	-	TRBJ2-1	ASSLSGGPHNEQF
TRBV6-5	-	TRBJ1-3	ASMYGGGPIY
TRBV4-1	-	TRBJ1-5	ASSQDSGALAYSNQPQH
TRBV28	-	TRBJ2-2	ASSLGGRVVTGELF
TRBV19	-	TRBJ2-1	ASSISFNEQF
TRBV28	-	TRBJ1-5	ASRKTGRGNQPQH
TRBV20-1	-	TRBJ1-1	SASSGRNTEAF
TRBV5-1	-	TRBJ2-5	ASSLVGIQETQY
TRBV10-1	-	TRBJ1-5	ASSPGTENQPQH
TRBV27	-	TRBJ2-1	ASSLGASYNEQF
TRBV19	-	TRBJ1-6	ASSNAGYSPLH
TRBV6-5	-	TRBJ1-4	ASRRSVNEKLF
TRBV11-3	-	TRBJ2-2	ASSFGLAPGELF
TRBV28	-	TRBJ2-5	ASNPLSGLAVQETQY
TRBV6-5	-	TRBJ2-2	ASRTTAGNTGELF
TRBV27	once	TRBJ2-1	ASSLSLTSGSQF
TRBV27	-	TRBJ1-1	ASSFSQGEAF
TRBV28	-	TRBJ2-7	ASSYPSGSGRSYEQY
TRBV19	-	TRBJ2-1	ASAGLAPEVSYNEQF
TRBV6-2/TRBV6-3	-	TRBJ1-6	ASSYRLADSPLH